This T cell receptor (beta chain) emerged from a study of blood T cell repertoires in COVID-19. Turning to the study itself: Some COVID-19 samples were acute and others convalescent; all came from the United States, Italy and Spain. T cells, B-cell-depleted T cells, or PBMCs provided the cDNA or gDNA that served as material.

V trimming: 4 bases; J trimming: 4 bases; junction bases outside the gene matches: 8. The CDR3 is made up of 15 amino acids. Germline CDR1 LGHDT, CDR2 YNNKEL (reference sequence). Source study methods: How many nucleated cells were present was estimated from reference gene primer amplification. Libraries were prepared by immunoSEQ multiplex PCR; TCRdb keeps only in-frame clonotypes and omits some of them. That table furnishes V, J and clone size, whereas the DNA furnished D and trimming. The table has approximately 530,000 clones, roughly nine tenths seen once. Seattle enrolled patients during active infection and tracked them longitudinally.

The specimen was peripheral blood. The V gene is TRBV3-1 (or the pseudogene TRBV3-2), the J gene TRBJ1-1, with TRBD1 identical over 8 bases. The TCR originated in a woman aged 45-65 years with COVID-19, enrolled during active disease. Here the CDR3 DNA reads TGTGCCAGCAGCCTCCAGGGGGCAATTAGCACTGAAGCTTTCTTT. Translating it yields CASSLQGAISTEAFF.